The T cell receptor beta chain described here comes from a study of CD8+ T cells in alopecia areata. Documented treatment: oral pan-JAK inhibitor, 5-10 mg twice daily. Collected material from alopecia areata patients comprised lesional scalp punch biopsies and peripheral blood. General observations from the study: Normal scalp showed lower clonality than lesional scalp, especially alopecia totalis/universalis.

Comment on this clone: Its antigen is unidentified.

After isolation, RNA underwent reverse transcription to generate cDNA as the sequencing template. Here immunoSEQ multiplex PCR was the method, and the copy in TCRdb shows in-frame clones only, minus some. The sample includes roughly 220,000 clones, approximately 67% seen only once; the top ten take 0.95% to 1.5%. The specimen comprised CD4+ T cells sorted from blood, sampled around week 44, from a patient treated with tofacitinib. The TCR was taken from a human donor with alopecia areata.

The CDR3 coding sequence is TGTGCCAGCAGCCAGACGGGGGGTGAAGCTTTCTTT. Translation: CASSQTGGEAFF. The V call is TRBV14, the J call TRBJ1-1, with TRBD1 as a possible D gene (5 bases). V lost 3 bases, J lost 7 bases, and 9 bases lay in between. Germline V gives CDR1 SGHDN, CDR2 FVKESK. The CDR3 consists of 12 residues.